These 25 T cell receptor beta chains originate from one sample sequenced in a study of blood T cell repertoires in COVID-19. The data were produced by immunoSEQ multiplex PCR, yet TCRdb's version contains in-frame clones alone and is incomplete. The top ten hold around 3.6% of the sample, which has under 300,000 clones, about 80% seen once. Sequencing was performed on PBMCs or T cells enriched from blood (not recorded which). The origin of the receptors is a man aged 45-65 years who had recovered from COVID-19.

The J gene is TRBJ2-5, the V gene TRBV28, with 8 bases that match TRBD1. The CDR3 has 16 amino acids. From germline, CDR1 is MDHEN and CDR2 SYDVKM. V lost 5 bases and J lost 5; bases outside the gene matches: 13. This CDR3 is CASSGPGTGPSETQYF. The CDR3 DNA follows: TGTGCCAGCAGTGGTCCCGGGACAGGACCTTCGGAGACCCAGTACTTC.

The V call is TRBV11-1, the J call TRBJ2-7; D not certain. Germline CDR1 reads SGHAT; CDR2 reads FQDESV (reference sequence). Trimming took 5 bases from V and 2 from J, leaving 16 bases between them. The CDR3 is made up of 15 amino acids. CDR3 DNA sequence: TGTGCCAGCAGCCTTTCAGACTCTGCCGCCTACGAGCAGTACTTC. Translating it yields CASSLSDSAAYEQYF.

The count of this clone is one. CDR3 in amino acids: CASSLETSGSGQYF. The CDR3 DNA reads as TGTGCCAGCAGCTTAGAGACTAGCGGGAGCGGACAGTACTTC. The J gene is TRBJ2-7, the V gene TRBV7-9, with 12 positions matching TRBD2. Germline V gives CDR1 SEHNR, CDR2 FQNEAQ (reference sequence). V trimming: 1 base; J trimming: 10 bases; junction bases outside the gene matches: 5. CDR3 length equals 14 residues.

V is TRBV7-2 and J is TRBJ1-5; TRBD1 might be the D (6 bases). CDR3 length: 14 amino acids. The V end was cut by 2 bases, the J end by 5 bases, with 10 bases between. Germline V CDR1 and CDR2: SGHTA, FQGNSA. The CDR3 reads CASSLWDKYQPQHF. The DNA for the CDR3 is TGTGCCAGCAGCTTATGGGACAAGTATCAGCCCCAGCATTTT.

The J gene is TRBJ2-1, the V gene TRBV19, with TRBD2 identical over 12 bases. Trimming removed 5 bases from V and 3 bases from J; junction bases left unmatched: 8. The CDR3 runs to 17 residues. In germline, CDR1 is LNHDA, CDR2 SQIVND (reference sequence). The CDR3 reads CASSATSGRDSYNEQFF. The CDR3 DNA is TGTGCCAGTAGTGCGACTAGCGGGAGAGATAGCTACAATGAGCAGTTCTTC.

This chain uses TRBV24-1 with TRBJ1-1, with 8 nucleotides matching TRBD1. The CDR3 is made up of 15 amino acids. J was trimmed by 4 bases and V by 3 bases; bases with no gene match: 6. The germline CDR1 and CDR2 sequences are KGHDR and SFDVKD. In DNA, the CDR3 is TGTGCCACCAGTGATACCTCGACAGGGGTCACTGAAGCTTTCTTT. It encodes CATSDTSTGVTEAFF.

V usage is TRBV7-2 and J usage is TRBJ1-1, with unresolved D. V was shortened by 4 bases and J by 9 bases, with 6 bases between the two germline ends. This CDR3 contains 10 residues. In germline, CDR1 is SGHTA, CDR2 FQGNSA. This CDR3 is CASSSFQAFF. The CDR3 region has the DNA TGTGCCAGCAGCTCCTTTCAAGCTTTCTTT.

The genes are TRBV28 and TRBJ1-6; D remains unclear. Germline CDR1 and CDR2: MDHEN and SYDVKM. The CDR3 runs 12 residues. The ends were cut back, 8 bases at V and 7 bases at J, with 9 bases in the middle. CDR3: CASSQYNSPLHF. The CDR3 DNA follows: TGTGCCAGCTCCCAGTACAATTCACCCCTCCACTTT.

The V gene is TRBV27, the J gene TRBJ1-2; 8 nucleotides line up with TRBD1. J was trimmed by 8 bases and V by 6 bases; bases with no gene match: 2. The germline V gene encodes CDR1 MNHEY and CDR2 SMNVEV (reference sequence). The CDR3 covers 11 residues. The CDR3 DNA reads TGTGCCAGCAGGTGGACAGGGGGCTACACCTTC. It is translated as CASRWTGGYTF.

The chain uses TRBV3-1 (or the pseudogene TRBV3-2) and TRBJ2-5; 12 bases are shared with TRBD2. The CDR3 loop spans 14 amino acids. J lost 6 bases, V lost 6 bases, and 5 bases had no gene match. Germline CDR1 reads LGHDT; CDR2 reads YNNKEL (reference sequence). The CDR3 protein is CASSPTSGGKTQYF. The CDR3 region has the DNA TGTGCCAGCAGTCCGACTAGCGGGGGTAAGACCCAGTACTTC.

This chain links TRBV10-1 with TRBJ2-7; TRBD2 agrees at 9 bases. The trim removed 7 bases at V and 3 bases at J, leaving 22 bases unmatched. The V gene's germline CDR1 is WNHNN and CDR2 SYGVQD (reference sequence). This CDR3 has 19 residues. This CDR3 reads CASTPTTRQREAGIYEQYF. CDR3 nucleotide sequence: TGCGCCAGCACCCCCACCACCCGGCAGCGGGAGGCCGGGATCTACGAGCAGTACTTC.

The chain carries TRBV5-1 and TRBJ1-2; D is unclear. The CDR3 length is 15 residues. CDR1 SGHRS and CDR2 YFSETQ come from the germline V gene. V was trimmed by 0 bases and J by 2 bases, leaving 11 bases between them. The CDR3, as DNA: TGCGCCAGCAGCTTGGCCGAGGTCTTGAACTATGGCTACACCTTC. Protein: CASSLAEVLNYGYTF.

This clone was detected a few times. This rearrangement joins TRBV21-1 to TRBJ2-7; TRBD1 is the table's D call, not checked against the DNA. TRBV21-1 is marked as a pseudogene. The CDR3 length is 12 residues. The CDR3 DNA sequence: TGTGCCAGCAGCAACAGGGGGTACGAGCAGTACTTC. Amino acids: CASSNRGYEQYF.

The rearrangement uses TRBV5-1 and TRBJ1-3; 9 nucleotides agree with TRBD1. Germline CDR1 is SGHRS and CDR2 is YFSETQ. The CDR3 has 16 residues. V shed 2 bases and J 2 bases; nucleotides not matched to a gene: 5. CDR3 DNA: TGCGCCAGCAGCTTACCGGGACAGGGTACTGGAAACACCATATATTTT. As protein: CASSLPGQGTGNTIYF.

The chain links TRBV7-9 to TRBJ1-3; the D is unclear. The V gene lost 4 bases and the J gene lost 3 bases, with 10 bases spanning the gap. The germline CDR1 and CDR2 sequences are SEHNR and FQNEAQ (reference sequence). This CDR3 contains 14 residues. DNA for the CDR3: TGTGCCAGCAGCTCAAGCGAGGGTGGAAACACCATATATTTT. As protein: CASSSSEGGNTIYF.

This chain links TRBV9 with TRBJ2-7, with D perhaps TRBD1 (6 bases). Germline V gives CDR1 SGDLS, CDR2 YYNGEE. With 3 bases removed from V and 2 bases from J, the gap between germline ends came to 12 bases. This CDR3 spans 14 amino acids. The CDR3 sequence is CASSAEPGAYEQYF. The CDR3 bases are TGTGCCAGCAGCGCGGAACCAGGGGCCTACGAGCAGTACTTC. The full variable domain, in which reference TRBV9 and TRBJ2-7 provide the parts outside the CDR3, is DSGVTQTPKHLITATGQRVTLRCSPRSGDLSVYWYQQSLDQGLQFLIQYYNGEERAKGNILERFSAQQFPDLHSELNLSSLELGDSALYFCASSAEPGAYEQYFGPGTRLTVT.

The J gene is TRBJ1-4, the V gene TRBV7-2, with D maybe TRBD1 (6 bases). The V end was cut by 3 bases, the J end by 6 bases, with 11 bases between. The CDR3 has 14 amino acids. In germline, CDR1 is SGHTA, CDR2 FQGNSA. The CDR3 DNA follows: TGTGCCAGCAGCTTGCGCGGGGGCGATGAAAAACTGTTTTTT. It is translated as CASSLRGGDEKLFF.

This chain links TRBV13 with TRBJ1-4; 7 bases match TRBD1. CDR1 is PRHDT and CDR2 is FYEKMQ in the germline V gene (reference sequence). The CDR3 spans 14 residues. After removal of 2 bases from V and 7 bases from J, the junction contained 4 bases not matched to a gene. This chain's CDR3 is CASSLQGGIEKLFF. CDR3 nucleotide sequence: TGTGCCAGCAGCTTACAGGGGGGAATTGAAAAACTGTTTTTT.

This clone was seen a few times. The chain couples TRBV15 to TRBJ1-4, with unresolved D. V lost 4 bases to trimming and J lost 8 bases, with 17 bases between them. Germline lookup yields CDR1 LNHNV and CDR2 YYDKDF (reference sequence). This CDR3 has 15 amino acids. As DNA, the CDR3 is TGTGCCACCAGCATAGGTTCTGCGGGCGGAGAAAAACTGTTTTTT. This sequence encodes CATSIGSAGGEKLFF.

This rearrangement joins TRBV4-3 to TRBJ2-7, with 7 bases aligning to TRBD2. V gave up 1 base and J gave up 6 bases; unmatched junction bases: 6. Germline CDR1 reads LGHNA; CDR2 reads YSLEER. CDR3 length: 14 amino acids. In DNA, the CDR3 is TGCGCCAGCAGCCAAGTTGCGGGAGTACGCGAGCAGTACTTC. This gives the protein CASSQVAGVREQYF.

This sequence joins TRBV19 and TRBJ1-2; 8 bases align to TRBD1. V lost 3 bases, J lost 8 bases, and 8 bases stayed unmatched. This CDR3 is 14 amino acids long. Looked up from germline, CDR1 is LNHDA and CDR2 is SQIVND (reference sequence). The CDR3 bases are TGTGCCAGTAGTATCGAACAGGGGGAGAGAGGCTACACCTTC. As protein: CASSIEQGERGYTF.

This rearrangement joins TRBV5-6 to TRBJ2-2, with 7 bases aligning to TRBD1. J lost 2 bases, V lost 4 bases, and 8 bases had no gene match. Germline V CDR1 and CDR2: SGHDT, YYEEEE. The CDR3 is 16 amino acids. The CDR3 DNA follows: TGTGCCAGCAGCATAAAGACAGGGCTTAACACCGGGGAGCTGTTTTTT. It is translated as CASSIKTGLNTGELFF.

The V call is TRBV25-1, the J call TRBJ1-2, with 9 bases fitting TRBD1. CDR3 length: 16 residues. CDR1 is MGHDK and CDR2 is SYGVNS in the germline V gene. Germline trimming cut 2 bases from V and 5 bases from J; bases unmatched to any gene: 9. The CDR3 DNA follows: TGTGCCAGCAGTGAAATAGGGGGACAGGGCGGGTATGGCTACACCTTC. This codes for CASSEIGGQGGYGYTF.

The chain recombines TRBV5-6 with TRBJ1-1; D remains ambiguous. V lost 0 bases, J lost 3 bases, and 9 bases lay in between. The CDR3 consists of 14 residues. Germline V gives CDR1 SGHDT, CDR2 YYEEEE. In DNA form, the CDR3 reads TGTGCCAGCAGCTTGGGTGGGGAGGACACTGAAGCTTTCTTT. This gives the protein CASSLGGEDTEAFF. Looking up the rest from reference TRBV5-6 and TRBJ1-1 gives the full variable domain: DAGVTQSPTHLIKTRGQQVTLRCSPKSGHDTVSWYQQALGQGPQFIFQYYEEEERQRGNFPDRFSGHQFPNYSSELNVNALLLGDSALYLCASSLGGEDTEAFFGQGTRLTVV.

A single count supports this clone. The CDR3 region is CASSYWGGASGELFF. The CDR3 nucleotides read TGTGCCAGCAGTTACTGGGGGGGCGCTTCCGGGGAGCTGTTTTTT. The V and J genes are TRBV6-6 and TRBJ2-2, with D perhaps matching TRBD2 (7 bases). The germline gives CDR1 MNHNY, CDR2 SVGAGI (reference sequence). The CDR3 extends over 15 amino acids. Deletions cut 1 base from V and 6 bases from J, with 12 bases between.